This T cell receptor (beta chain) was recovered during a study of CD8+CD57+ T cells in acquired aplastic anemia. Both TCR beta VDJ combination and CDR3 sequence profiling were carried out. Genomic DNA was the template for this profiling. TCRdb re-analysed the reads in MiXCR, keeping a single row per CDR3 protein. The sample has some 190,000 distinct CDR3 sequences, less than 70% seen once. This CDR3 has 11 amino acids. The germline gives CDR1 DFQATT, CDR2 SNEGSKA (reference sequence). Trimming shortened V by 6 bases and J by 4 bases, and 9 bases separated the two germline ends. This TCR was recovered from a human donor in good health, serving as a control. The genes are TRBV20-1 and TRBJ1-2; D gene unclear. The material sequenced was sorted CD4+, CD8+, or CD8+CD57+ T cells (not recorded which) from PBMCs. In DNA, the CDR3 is TGCAGTGCCTCAACATCCTATGGCTACACCTTC. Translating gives CSASTSYGYTF.